Here is one T cell receptor (beta chain) with its context. In the original workflow: Reference gene primer amplification yielded estimated nucleated cell counts. Here immunoSEQ multiplex PCR was the method, and the copy in TCRdb shows in-frame clones only, minus some. The DNA gave D and trimming, while V, J and clone size come from that table. The repertoire holds some 240,000 clones, with 84% as singletons. This sample stems from a study of blood T cell repertoires in COVID-19. Overall study context: Spain, Italy and the United States supplied samples that represented acute and convalescent COVID-19. The cDNA or gDNA used as material had been derived from T cells, B-cell-depleted T cells, or PBMCs.

The V end was cut by 6 bases, the J end by 2 bases, with 13 bases between. CDR3 size: 14 residues. Germline V gene sequence: CDR1 MNHEY, CDR2 SVGAGI. Sequencing input: peripheral blood. The TCR originated in a woman in her forties who had recovered from COVID-19. The chain joins TRBV6-5 to TRBJ1-1, with D maybe TRBD1 (6 bases). The CDR3: CASSSRDTNTEAFF. The CDR3 DNA follows: TGTGCCAGCAGCTCCCGGGACACTAACACTGAAGCTTTCTTT.